This record looks at one T cell receptor (beta chain) sequence and its context. Its antigen remains unknown. PCR employed 60 Vbeta and 13 Jbeta primers. Only in-frame clones appear in the TCRdb table, and some are missing; sequencing was by immunoSEQ multiplex PCR. The sample's table shows more than 95,000 clones. The data derive from a study of cytomegalovirus exposure and HLA in healthy donors. Whole-study findings and limits: With later analysis, a missense DCLRE1C variant became linked to TCR beta V- and J-gene trimming.

Germline CDR1 reads SGHTA; CDR2 reads FQGNSA. V was trimmed by 1 base and J by 8 bases, leaving 14 bases between them. The CDR3 has 14 residues. This clonotype was obtained from a man aged 25 to 40 in good health and CMV-seronegative. The sequenced material came from PBMCs. The chain carries TRBV7-2 and TRBJ1-2, with unresolved D. The CDR3 sequence: CASSLGSGARGYTF. In nucleotides, the CDR3 is TGTGCCAGCAGCTTAGGTAGTGGTGCGCGGGGCTACACCTTC. The whole variable domain, filled in from reference TRBV7-2 and TRBJ1-2, reads GAGVSQSPSNKVTEKGKDVELRCDPISGHTALYWYRQSLGQGLEFLIYFQGNSAPDKSGLPSDRFSAERTGGSVSTLTIQRTQQEDSAVYLCASSLGSGARGYTFGSGTRLTVV.